A selection of T cell receptor beta chains follows, all from one sample in a study of T cells in Graves' hyperthyroidism and ophthalmopathy. Via MiXCR, TCRdb re-called the multiplex PCR reads, giving one row per CDR3 protein. The sample holds some 600,000 distinct CDR3 sequences; roughly 13% are singletons and the top ten take 4.5% to 6%. Sequenced sample: blood. The receptor set was obtained from a woman under 40 with Graves' hyperthyroidism that later progressed to Graves' ophthalmopathy. CDR3s include the opening cysteine and the closing phenylalanine or tryptophan. Size tells how often a clone was seen (once, few, many) or the class of an expanded clone, and some rows leave it out.

v_gene: TRBV7-9; abundance: NA; CDR3aa: CASSAEYTQYF
v_gene: TRBV7-3; abundance: NA; CDR3aa: CASSLARMDSNQPQHF
v_gene: TRBV7-9; abundance: NA; CDR3aa: CASSPGTSSGHEQFF
v_gene: TRBV11-2; abundance: many; CDR3aa: CASSSKGARSTEAFF
v_gene: TRBV28; abundance: many; CDR3aa: CASSLPIGTNSEAFF
v_gene: TRBV24-1; abundance: many; CDR3aa: CASFLQVRCSTDTQYF
v_gene: TRBV2; abundance: many; CDR3aa: CASSDRGPDTQYF
v_gene: TRBV28; abundance: many; CDR3aa: CASIDVFTGELFF
v_gene: TRBV6-2/TRBV6-3; abundance: many; CDR3aa: CASSYRSFTDTQYF
v_gene: TRBV29-1; abundance: many; CDR3aa: CSAPGTGDGEQYF
v_gene: TRBV5-1; abundance: few; CDR3aa: CASSSAQGWGLAGPNTGELFF
v_gene: TRBV9; abundance: NA; CDR3aa: CASSGTGWQFF
v_gene: TRBV30; abundance: many; CDR3aa: CAWMQGKDEQYF
v_gene: TRBV7-6; abundance: few; CDR3aa: CASSFQGDGNTIYF
v_gene: TRBV20-1; abundance: NA; CDR3aa: CSARERDMLLTQYF
v_gene: TRBV20-1; abundance: many; CDR3aa: CSARDRRTGFLSQPQHF
v_gene: TRBV7-9; abundance: once; CDR3aa: CASSPNGGVRGEQYF
v_gene: TRBV27; abundance: NA; CDR3aa: CASRLGVDEQFF
v_gene: TRBV27; abundance: many; CDR3aa: CASSLFGVGLGIGYGYTF
v_gene: TRBV6-5; abundance: NA; CDR3aa: CASSYNGWEKFF
v_gene: TRBV5-1; abundance: NA; CDR3aa: CASKGQGTSYEQYF
v_gene: TRBV6-2/TRBV6-3; abundance: few; CDR3aa: CASSRKTGRDTQYF
v_gene: TRBV20-1; abundance: many; CDR3aa: CSARQDIAGNTIYF
v_gene: TRBV11-3; abundance: many; CDR3aa: CASSLSGRRGEQYF
v_gene: TRBV10-3; abundance: many; CDR3aa: CALSDREDSPLHF
v_gene: TRBV12-3/TRBV12-4; abundance: many; CDR3aa: CASSFNGYYEQFF
v_gene: TRBV27; abundance: many; CDR3aa: CASSLTSGSIVGELFF
v_gene: TRBV18; abundance: NA; CDR3aa: CASSTRPASTTDTQYF
v_gene: TRBV6-1; abundance: many; CDR3aa: CASSLATGNSPLHF
v_gene: TRBV2; abundance: many; CDR3aa: CASSDRGPLFSPLHF
v_gene: TRBV20-1; abundance: NA; CDR3aa: CSAREGLTAGGPLEQYF
v_gene: TRBV5-4; abundance: few; CDR3aa: CASTPAGVKNTEAFF
v_gene: TRBV29-1; abundance: many; CDR3aa: CSEREPYNEQFF
v_gene: TRBV18; abundance: few; CDR3aa: CASSRDRAAWAFF
v_gene: TRBV28; abundance: few; CDR3aa: CASGLFSGNTIYF
v_gene: TRBV9; abundance: NA; CDR3aa: CASSPSSTISYEQYF
v_gene: TRBV4-3; abundance: NA; CDR3aa: CASSRLGRQNTEAFF
v_gene: TRBV6-1; abundance: many; CDR3aa: CASSETPGSYEQYF
v_gene: TRBV19; abundance: few; CDR3aa: CASSVKGKSSYEQYF
v_gene: TRBV2; abundance: many; CDR3aa: CASSPGQEAYGYTF
v_gene: TRBV6-4; abundance: few; CDR3aa: CASSRAGVKKTQYF
v_gene: TRBV6-1; abundance: many; CDR3aa: CASSHIDTQYF
v_gene: TRBV9; abundance: NA; CDR3aa: CASSAFSGSSYNEQFF
v_gene: TRBV6-5; abundance: many; CDR3aa: CASSYVGPEAFF
v_gene: TRBV5-1; abundance: many; CDR3aa: CASSLSVGGYNEQFF
v_gene: TRBV7-9; abundance: many; CDR3aa: CASSVGIVENEKLFF
v_gene: TRBV28; abundance: many; CDR3aa: CASSLLEQRQYF
v_gene: TRBV10-3; abundance: few; CDR3aa: CAISGVSGNTIYF
v_gene: TRBV7-9; abundance: few; CDR3aa: CAGSSQGREGRETQYF
v_gene: TRBV2; abundance: many; CDR3aa: CASTQARGYEQYF
v_gene: TRBV29-1; abundance: many; CDR3aa: CSVGPPGQRDEAFF
v_gene: TRBV18; abundance: many; CDR3aa: CASSPITDTQYF
v_gene: TRBV20-1; abundance: many; CDR3aa: CSSRGSYNEQFF
v_gene: TRBV3-1; abundance: few; CDR3aa: CASSQDGEYKRAPNEQFF
v_gene: TRBV28; abundance: many; CDR3aa: CASRPRLGATNEKLFF
v_gene: TRBV30; abundance: many; CDR3aa: CAWSVLPVLNTEAFF
v_gene: TRBV13; abundance: many; CDR3aa: CASSINSYEQYF
v_gene: TRBV10-3; abundance: NA; CDR3aa: CAISTGQQLQPQHF